The 7 T cell receptor beta chains given below trace back to one sample, sequenced in a study of regulatory T cells in long-lasting Graves disease. Investigators prepared the TCR beta libraries by applying iRepertoire HTBI primers and Arm-PCR of CDR3 regions. TCRdb reprocessed the multiplex PCR reads with MiXCR, giving one entry per CDR3 protein. The sample records about 540,000 distinct CDR3 sequences, roughly 14% being singletons. Time point of the sample: newly diagnosed GD, antithyroid drugs for less than 3 months. With RNA extracted from PBMCs as input, the TCR library was made. These data were also filed under a second study, of T cells in Graves' hyperthyroidism and ophthalmopathy.

Material: peripheral blood mononuclear cells (PBMCs), obtained at new diagnosis, from a patient treated with antithyroid drugs. The receptors were gathered from a man younger than 45 with Graves disease.

This chain joins TRBV15 and TRBJ2-7; TRBD2 might be the D (5 bases). This CDR3 has 15 residues. Germline V lookup: CDR1 LNHNV, CDR2 YYDKDF (reference sequence). Trimming took 0 bases from V and 3 from J, leaving 12 bases between them. The chain's CDR3 is CATSRDRFGDYEQYF. The CDR3 DNA reads as TGTGCCACCAGCAGAGATAGATTCGGGGACTACGAGCAGTACTTC.

Remarks on this clonotype: This sequence may be a read error, since a much larger clone differs from it by one base. The J gene is TRBJ2-3, the V gene TRBV27; 8 nucleotides line up with TRBD2. Germline V CDR1 and CDR2: MNHEY, SMNVEV (reference sequence). The CDR3 contains 16 residues. J lost 2 bases, V lost 5 bases, and 9 bases had no gene match. CDR3 sequence reads: CASSDTGLVFTDTQYF. The CDR3 nucleotides are TGTGCCAGCAGTGACACGGGACTAGTGTTCACAGATACGCAGTATTTT.

Comments on this clonotype: One base separates it from a far larger clone, so it is likely a read error. The V gene is TRBV11-3, the J gene TRBJ2-7, with 8 bases fitting TRBD2. V lost 7 bases and J lost 2; bases outside the gene matches: 10. CDR3 size: 15 residues. In germline, CDR1 is SGHNT, CDR2 YENEEA. The CDR3 region is CASNFPLADPYEQYF. The CDR3 nucleotides read TGTGCCAGCAACTTCCCACTAGCGGACCCCTACGAGCAGTACTTC.

This clonotype showed up many times. This chain's CDR3 is CASSFSAGTEAFF. The CDR3 DNA is TGTGCCAGCAGTTTCAGTGCGGGAACTGAAGCTTTCTTT. The genes are TRBV27 and TRBJ1-1; D gene unclear. The V end was cut by 3 bases, the J end by 5 bases, with 10 bases between. Germline lookup yields CDR1 MNHEY and CDR2 SMNVEV (reference sequence). The CDR3 runs to 13 residues.

This clonotype was detected only once. Because it lacks the conserved phenylalanine or tryptophan at the end, this CDR3 is likely a read error. The rearrangement links TRBV6-2 or TRBV6-3 to TRBJ2-1; TRBD1 or TRBD2 may be the D gene (6 bases each). The ends were cut back, 6 bases at V and 4 bases at J, with 16 bases in the middle. Germline lookup yields CDR1 MNHEY and CDR2 SVGEGT. CDR3 length equals 15 residues. The CDR3 sequence: CASSPTGAGYNEQFL. The DNA for the CDR3 is TGTGCCAGCAGCCCCACGGGGGCCGGATACAATGAGCAGTTCCTC.

Details on this clonotype: A read error may explain this, as a much larger clone is one base away. The genes are TRBV20-1 and TRBJ2-7; a weak D match, TRBD2 (5 bases). Looked up from germline, CDR1 is DFQATT and CDR2 is SNEGSKA (reference sequence). The CDR3 loop spans 13 amino acids. DNA of the CDR3: TGCAGTGCTAGGAAGGCGGGCTCCTACGAGCAGTGCTTC. This gives the protein CSARKAGSYEQCF.

This clonotype has more than one count but fewer than ten. The V gene is TRBV6-2 or TRBV6-3, the J gene TRBJ2-1, with D perhaps assigned TRBD1 or TRBD2 (5 bases each). The CDR3 length is 13 residues. V was pared by 4 bases and J by 8 bases, with 12 bases between. The germline CDR1 and CDR2 sequences are MNHEY and SVGEGT. Here the CDR3 DNA reads TGTGCCAGCAGTTCCCCTGGGGGTCATGAGCAGTTCTTC. It translates to CASSSPGGHEQFF.